The 3 T cell receptor beta chains in this list originate from one sample, sequenced in a study of T cell changes during pregnancy in multiple sclerosis. This table comes from immunoSEQ multiplex PCR, and its TCRdb copy is limited to in-frame clones, with some not included. The sample holds approximately 45,000 clones, less than 90% seen once. The specimen comprised CD4+ T cells from peripheral blood mononuclear cells, sampled before pregnancy. The receptors here all came from a female donor with multiple sclerosis, enrolled in a pregnancy study.

The rearrangement links TRBV2 to TRBJ1-1, with no clear D. In germline, CDR1 is SNHLY, CDR2 FYNNEI. Trimming pared 3 bases from V and 6 bases from J, leaving 11 bases between. CDR3 length: 13 residues. Written as DNA, the CDR3 is TGTGCCAGCAGTGAGAGGCGGATCGCTGAAGCTTTCTTT. The encoded protein is CASSERRIAEAFF.

This clone was seen more than once but under ten times. The chain employs TRBV7-3 and TRBJ2-2; 8 bases agree with TRBD1. The V gene end was trimmed by 6 bases and the J gene end by 4 bases; junction bases not matched to a gene: 4. This CDR3 is 14 amino acids long. Germline loops: CDR1 SGHTA, CDR2 FQGTGA. This CDR3 reads CASRDRVSTGELFF. CDR3 coding DNA: TGTGCCAGCAGGGACAGGGTGTCCACCGGGGAGCTGTTTTTT.

This sequence joins TRBV14 and TRBJ2-1; tentative D call: TRBD2 (6 bases). From germline, CDR1 is SGHDN and CDR2 FVKESK. This CDR3 has 14 residues. The ends were cut back, 2 bases at V and 6 bases at J, with 11 bases in the middle. CDR3 in DNA: TGTGCCAGCAGCCAAATGGGGGGAGGCAATGAGCAGTTCTTC. The encoded protein is CASSQMGGGNEQFF.